This TCR beta chain stems from a study of beta chain features in type 1 diabetes. Study-wide findings and caveats: Shortening that was moderate but significant affected the TCRB CDR3s of Type 1 diabetes patients in all four CD4+ subsets.

Germline CDR1 is MNHEY and CDR2 is SVGAGI. V trimming: 1 base; J trimming: 2 bases; junction bases outside the gene matches: 0. The CDR3 runs 14 residues. Every isolated RNA sample was fully reverse transcribed, so sequencing captured expressed TCRB transcripts. Here immunoSEQ multiplex PCR was the method, and the copy in TCRdb shows in-frame clones only, minus some. The sample holds 400,000 to 550,000 clones, 11% seen once. Worth noting for this clone: Its matching antigen is unknown.

The chain combines TRBV6-5 with TRBJ2-7; 9 nucleotides align to TRBD2. The source is a woman between 18 and 30 years old in good health. The sequenced sample was naive CD4+ T cells from blood. The CDR3 coding sequence is TGTGCCAGCAGTTACTTAGCGGGAGCCTACGAGCAGTACTTC. Translation: CASSYLAGAYEQYF.